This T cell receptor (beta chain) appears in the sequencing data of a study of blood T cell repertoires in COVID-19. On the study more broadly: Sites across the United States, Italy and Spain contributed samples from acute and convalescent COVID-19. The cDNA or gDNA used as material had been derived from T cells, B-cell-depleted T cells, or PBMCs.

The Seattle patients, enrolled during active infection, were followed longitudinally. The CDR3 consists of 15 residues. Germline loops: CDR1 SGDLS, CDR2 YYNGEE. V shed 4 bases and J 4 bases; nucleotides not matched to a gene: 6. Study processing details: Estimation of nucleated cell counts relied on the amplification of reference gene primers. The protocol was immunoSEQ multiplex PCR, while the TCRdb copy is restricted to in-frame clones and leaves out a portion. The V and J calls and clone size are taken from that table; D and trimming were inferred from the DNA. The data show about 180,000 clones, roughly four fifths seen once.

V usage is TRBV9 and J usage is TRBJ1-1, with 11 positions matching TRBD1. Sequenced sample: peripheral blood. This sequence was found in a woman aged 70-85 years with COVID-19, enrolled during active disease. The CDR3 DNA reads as TGTGCCAGCAGCCCGGGACAGGGGGTATTCACTGAAGCTTTCTTT. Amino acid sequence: CASSPGQGVFTEAFF.